Following are 28 T cell receptor beta chains from one sample sequenced in a study of blood T cell repertoires in COVID-19. Method: immunoSEQ multiplex PCR; TCRdb's copy keeps in-frame clones and lacks some. The repertoire holds around 200,000 clones, with 65% to 90% as singletons. Sequencing input: peripheral blood. Receptors were obtained from a man aged 50 or older with acute or convalescent COVID-19.

The J gene is TRBJ1-2, the V gene TRBV13; TRBD1 is a possible D gene (5 bases). Germline lookup yields CDR1 PRHDT and CDR2 FYEKMQ (reference sequence). The V end was cut by 0 bases, the J end by 2 bases, with 10 bases between. CDR3 size: 15 residues. The CDR3 bases are TGTGCCAGCAGCTTAGGGGAGGGGCGCAACTATGGCTACACCTTC. The encoded protein is CASSLGEGRNYGYTF. The full variable domain, in which reference TRBV13 and TRBJ1-2 provide the parts outside the CDR3, is AAGVIQSPRHLIKEKRETATLKCYPIPRHDTVYWYQQGPGQDPQFLISFYEKMQSDKGSIPDRFSAQQFSDYHSELNMSSLELGDSALYFCASSLGEGRNYGYTFGSGTRLTVV.

This clone was observed a handful of times. The chain links TRBV7-9 to TRBJ1-5; maybe TRBD1 (6 bases). Trimming removed 6 bases from V and 5 bases from J, with 14 bases in between. Germline loops: CDR1 SEHNR, CDR2 FQNEAQ (reference sequence). The CDR3 length is 14 residues. CDR3 loop: CASSPGQSDQPQHF. DNA for the CDR3: TGTGCCAGCAGTCCAGGACAGTCGGATCAGCCCCAGCATTTT.

DNA of the CDR3: TGTGCCAGCAGCCAGGGGACAGGGCTCTTTGGCTACACCTTC. It is translated as CASSQGTGLFGYTF. This chain connects TRBV3-1 (or the pseudogene TRBV3-2) to TRBJ1-2; TRBD1 aligns across 9 bases. Germline trimming cut 3 bases from V and 7 bases from J; bases unmatched to any gene: 6. The germline gives CDR1 LGHDT, CDR2 YNNKEL (reference sequence). The CDR3 runs to 14 residues.

The rearrangement uses TRBV6-5 and TRBJ1-2, with D hard to call. V dropped 0 bases and J dropped 0 bases, with 8 bases sitting between them. The length of the CDR3 is 15 residues. CDR1 is MNHEY, CDR2 SVGAGI, per germline. CDR3 region: CASSYSQPANYGYTF. CDR3 coding DNA: TGTGCCAGCAGTTACTCACAGCCAGCTAACTATGGCTACACCTTC.

This rearrangement joins TRBV18 to TRBJ1-2; no clear D gene. Germline V gives CDR1 KGHSH, CDR2 LQKENI. V was clipped by 0 bases and J by 8 bases, with 10 bases between them. The CDR3 contains 13 residues. This CDR3 is CASSPPESRGYTF. DNA for the CDR3: TGTGCCAGCTCACCACCCGAAAGTCGGGGCTACACCTTC.

V and J are TRBV5-1 and TRBJ1-3; D gene ambiguous. V was clipped by 4 bases and J by 0 bases, with 17 bases between them. The CDR3 is 17 amino acids. The germline V gene encodes CDR1 SGHRS and CDR2 YFSETQ. The DNA for the CDR3 is TGCGCCAGCAGCCCTGGAAGGACTTTTCACTCTGGAAACACCATATATTTT. Its translation is CASSPGRTFHSGNTIYF.

The rearrangement links TRBV5-1 to TRBJ1-2; D remains ambiguous. The V and J ends lost 0 bases and 7 bases respectively, with 16 bases between them. This CDR3 contains 15 residues. Germline CDR1 is SGHRS and CDR2 is YFSETQ. The CDR3 DNA is TGCGCCAGCAGCTTGGTTGAAGGAGGAAAATTTGGCTACACCTTC. It translates to CASSLVEGGKFGYTF.

The chain has TRBV11-2 and TRBJ2-7, with D tentatively TRBD1 (6 bases). CDR1 and CDR2 (germline): SGHAT, FQNNGV. This CDR3 is built from 13 residues. Between the trimmed V and J ends, which lost 1 base and 6 bases, there was a span of 10 bases. In nucleotides, the CDR3 is TGTGCCAGCAGCTTAGTTACAGGGACCGAGCAGTACTTC. Its protein product is CASSLVTGTEQYF.

This clone was observed once. The V call is TRBV7-8, the J call TRBJ2-6; D is undetermined. Germline V CDR1 and CDR2: SGHVS, FQNEAQ. With 5 bases removed from V and 2 bases from J, the gap between germline ends came to 13 bases. This CDR3 comprises 16 residues. Here the CDR3 reads CASSHAGGTGANVLTF. The DNA of the CDR3 is TGTGCCAGCAGCCACGCCGGCGGCACTGGGGCCAACGTCCTGACTTTC. Looking up the rest from reference TRBV7-8 and TRBJ2-6 gives the full variable domain: GAGVSQSPRYKVAKRGQDVALRCDPISGHVSLFWYQQALGQGPEFLTYFQNEAQLDKSGLPSDRFFAERPEGSVSTLKIQRTQQEDSAVYLCASSHAGGTGANVLTFGAGSRLTVL.

The chain uses TRBV9 and TRBJ1-3, with D uncertain. V was cut by 1 base and J by 4 bases, with 12 bases left in between. The V gene's germline CDR1 is SGDLS and CDR2 YYNGEE. CDR3 size: 15 residues. The CDR3 region has the DNA TGTGCCAGCAGCGTATCCGGGGTAGGGGGAAACACCATATATTTT. As protein: CASSVSGVGGNTIYF.

The CDR3 bases are TGTGCCAGCAGCTTAGTCACTGACGGGGCTTTCTTT. Its translation: CASSLVTDGAFF. The J gene is TRBJ1-1, the V gene TRBV11-2, with D unresolved. Trimming cost V 1 base and J 11 bases, with 11 bases left between them. From germline, CDR1 is SGHAT and CDR2 FQNNGV. The CDR3 sequence is 12 residues long.

V gene TRBV10-2 combines with J gene TRBJ1-5; 7 nucleotides match TRBD1. Germline V gene sequence: CDR1 WSHSY, CDR2 SAAADI. CDR3 size: 14 residues. V shed 6 bases, J shed 5 bases, and the junction held 7 bases outside the gene matches. The CDR3 nucleotides are TGCGCCAGCAGAGGCATTGACAGGGATCAGCCCCAGCATTTT. This encodes CASRGIDRDQPQHF.

The V gene is TRBV30, the J gene TRBJ1-6; 7 bases line up with TRBD1. V gave up 4 bases and J gave up 7 bases; unmatched junction bases: 4. This CDR3 has 13 residues. CDR1 is GTSNPN and CDR2 is SVGIG in the germline V gene (reference sequence). CDR3 DNA sequence: TGTGCCTGGAACCCAGGGGGGAATTCACCCCTCCACTTT. Translation: CAWNPGGNSPLHF.

This chain links TRBV18 with TRBJ2-3, with D possibly being TRBD2 (6 bases). The CDR3 contains 16 residues. The V end was cut by 0 bases, the J end by 1 base, with 11 bases between. From germline, CDR1 is KGHSH and CDR2 LQKENI. The CDR3 loop reads CASSPPASVGTDTQYF. In DNA form, the CDR3 reads TGTGCCAGCTCACCACCGGCTAGCGTGGGCACAGATACGCAGTATTTT. Full variable domain (missing parts from reference TRBV18 and TRBJ2-3): NAGVMQNPRHLVRRRGQEARLRCSPMKGHSHVYWYRQLPEEGLKFMVYLQKENIIDESGMPKERFSAEFPKEGPSILRIQQVVRGDSAAYFCASSPPASVGTDTQYFGPGTRLTVL.

The V gene is TRBV5-4, the J gene TRBJ1-1; D gene unclear. The germline V and J ends were trimmed by 0 bases and 0 bases, with 15 bases remaining between them. The CDR3 totals 17 residues. Germline assignment: CDR1 SGHNT and CDR2 YYREEE (reference sequence). CDR3 DNA: TGTGCCAGCAGCTTGGCGGGAGGACTACTCATGAACACTGAAGCTTTCTTT. As protein: CASSLAGGLLMNTEAFF. The whole variable domain, remainder taken from reference TRBV5-4 and TRBJ1-1, is ETGVTQSPTHLIKTRGQQVTLRCSSQSGHNTVSWYQQALGQGPQFIFQYYREEENGRGNFPPRFSGLQFPNYSSELNVNALELDDSALYLCASSLAGGLLMNTEAFFGQGTRLTVV.

CDR3 region: CASSPRQGPSALAKNIQYF. CDR3 sequence (DNA): TGTGCCAGCAGTCCAAGACAGGGCCCTAGTGCTTTAGCCAAAAACATTCAGTACTTC. The chain uses TRBV6-6 and TRBJ2-4, with 7 bases that match TRBD1. The CDR3 covers 19 residues. J was trimmed by 0 bases and V by 5 bases; bases with no gene match: 16. CDR1 and CDR2 from the germline V gene are MNHNY and SVGAGI (reference sequence).

This sequence joins TRBV2 and TRBJ1-1, with a tentative D call TRBD1 (5 bases). V was trimmed by 7 bases and J by 4 bases, leaving 19 bases between them. This CDR3 contains 15 residues. Germline V lookup: CDR1 SNHLY, CDR2 FYNNEI. Written as DNA, the CDR3 is TGTGCCAGCAACGGCGGGGCAGGGATTAGCACTGAAGCTTTCTTT. Translation gives CASNGGAGISTEAFF.

The rearrangement links TRBV18 to TRBJ1-6; D gene unclear. The length of the CDR3 is 16 residues. Germline V gene data show CDR1 as KGHSH and CDR2 as LQKENI. V was cut by 5 bases and J by 8 bases, with 19 bases left in between. CDR3 region: CASSRAHTPGDSPLHF. The CDR3 DNA sequence: TGTGCCAGCTCAAGAGCCCACACCCCGGGTGATTCACCCCTCCACTTT.

The chain couples TRBV27 to TRBJ1-4; tentative D call: TRBD1 (6 bases). The length of the CDR3 is 14 residues. V lost 0 bases to trimming and J lost 7 bases, with 9 bases between them. Per germline, CDR1 MNHEY and CDR2 SMNVEV (reference sequence). The DNA for the CDR3 is TGTGCCAGCAGTTTATCCGGACAGAGTGAAAAACTGTTTTTT. Encoded protein: CASSLSGQSEKLFF.

The chain has TRBV27 and TRBJ2-2; no definite D call. The V gene's germline CDR1 is MNHEY and CDR2 SMNVEV (reference sequence). Deletions cut 6 bases from V and 5 bases from J, with 10 bases between. The CDR3 spans 13 residues. This chain's CDR3 is CASSFRYTGELFF. CDR3 in DNA: TGTGCCAGCAGCTTCAGATATACCGGGGAGCTGTTTTTT.

The genes are TRBV25-1 and TRBJ2-7, with D possibly TRBD1 on 5 matching bases. Germline V gene data show CDR1 as MGHDK and CDR2 as SYGVNS. The CDR3 is 15 residues long. Trimming cost V 1 base and J 0 bases, with 10 bases left between them. CDR3 amino acids: CASSESTRVSYEQYF. The CDR3 coding sequence is TGTGCCAGCAGTGAATCGACCAGGGTCTCCTACGAGCAGTACTTC.

The CDR3 DNA sequence: TGTGCCAGCAGCCCGTTTCAGGGATGGGATACGCAGTATTTT. Protein sequence: CASSPFQGWDTQYF. The chain combines TRBV3-1 (or the pseudogene TRBV3-2) with TRBJ2-3, with TRBD1 as a possible D gene (5 bases). The germline V and J ends were trimmed by 4 bases and 6 bases, with 14 bases remaining between them. The CDR3 has 14 amino acids. Per the germline V gene, CDR1 is LGHDT and CDR2 is YNNKEL (reference sequence).

The rearrangement links TRBV6-5 to TRBJ2-5; 9 bases agree with TRBD2. Germline V gene lookup returns CDR1 MNHEY and CDR2 SVGAGI. This CDR3 region has 15 residues. V dropped 5 bases and J dropped 5; count of bases not matched to a gene: 9. CDR3 DNA: TGTGCCAGCAGTACCTCCGGGACTAGCCTGGAGACCCAGTACTTC. Its protein is CASSTSGTSLETQYF.

In DNA form, the CDR3 reads TGTGCCAGCAGCCTCCTCGGGGGGTCAGACGAGCAGTACTTC. As protein: CASSLLGGSDEQYF. V gene TRBV9 combines with J gene TRBJ2-7; 7 bases fit TRBD2. Trimming took 4 bases from V and 5 from J; bases not matched to a gene: 9. The CDR3 length is 14 residues. Germline lookup yields CDR1 SGDLS and CDR2 YYNGEE.

The chain recombines TRBV6-5 with TRBJ2-7, with 7 bases matching TRBD1. V was pared by 5 bases and J by 9 bases, with 7 bases of the junction left unmatched. Germline V CDR1 and CDR2: MNHEY, SVGAGI. The CDR3 loop spans 12 amino acids. The CDR3 DNA is TGTGCCAGCAGTCCACAACAGGGGAGGCAGTACTTC. Its translation: CASSPQQGRQYF.

J is TRBJ1-1 and V is TRBV11-3; possibly TRBD1 for D (5 bases). The CDR3 sequence is 13 residues long. V lost 0 bases and J lost 8, with 10 bases in between. CDR1 SGHNT and CDR2 YENEEA come from the germline V gene. In nucleotides, the CDR3 is TGTGCCAGCAGCTTAGATAACGACAGCGAAGCTTTCTTT. Protein sequence: CASSLDNDSEAFF. Full variable domain (remainder filled in from reference TRBV11-3 and TRBJ1-1): EAGVVQSPRYKIIEKKQPVAFWCNPISGHNTLYWYLQNLGQGPELLIRYENEEAVDDSQLPKDRFSAERLKGVDSTLKIQPAELGDSAVYLCASSLDNDSEAFFGQGTRLTVV.

The chain combines TRBV5-4 with TRBJ2-3; TRBD2 agrees at 7 bases. Germline V lookup: CDR1 SGHNT, CDR2 YYREEE (reference sequence). This CDR3 contains 16 residues. J was trimmed by 3 bases and V by 1 base; bases with no gene match: 8. CDR3 sequence: CASSLPGAGLTDTQYF. As DNA, the CDR3 is TGTGCCAGCAGCTTGCCAGGAGCGGGGCTTACAGATACGCAGTATTTT.

A word on this clone: At one end the junction does not follow the germline gene, possibly because of a read error. The V and J genes are TRBV7-9 and TRBJ2-5; a possible D gene is TRBD2 (5 bases). The CDR3 runs 11 residues. Germline V gives CDR1 SEHNR, CDR2 FQNEAQ (reference sequence). CDR3 amino acids: CASSPDLDGDF. The CDR3 DNA follows: TGTGCCAGCAGCCCCGACTTGGACGGGGACTTC.